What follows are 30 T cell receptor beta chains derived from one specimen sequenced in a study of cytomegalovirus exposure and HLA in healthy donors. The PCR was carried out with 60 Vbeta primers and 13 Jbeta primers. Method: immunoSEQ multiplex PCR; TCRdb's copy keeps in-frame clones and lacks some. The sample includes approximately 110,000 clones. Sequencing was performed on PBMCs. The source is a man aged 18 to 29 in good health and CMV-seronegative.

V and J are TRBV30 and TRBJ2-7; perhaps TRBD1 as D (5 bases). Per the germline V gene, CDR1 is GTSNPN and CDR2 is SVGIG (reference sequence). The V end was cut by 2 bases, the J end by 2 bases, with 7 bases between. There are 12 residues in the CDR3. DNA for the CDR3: TGTGCCTGGAGTCAGGGCCCCTACGAGCAGTACTTC. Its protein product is CAWSQGPYEQYF.

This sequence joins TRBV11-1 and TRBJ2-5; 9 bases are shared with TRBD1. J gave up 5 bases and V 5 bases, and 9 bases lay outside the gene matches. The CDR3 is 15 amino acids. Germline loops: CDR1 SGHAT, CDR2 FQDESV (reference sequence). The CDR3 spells CASSPWTGVLETQYF. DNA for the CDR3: TGTGCCAGCAGCCCTTGGACAGGGGTGCTGGAGACCCAGTACTTC.

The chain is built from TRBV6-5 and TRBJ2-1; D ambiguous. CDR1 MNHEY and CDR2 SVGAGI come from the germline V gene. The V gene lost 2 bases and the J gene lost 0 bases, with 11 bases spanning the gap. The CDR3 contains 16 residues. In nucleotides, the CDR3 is TGTGCCAGCAGTTACCGTTCCCCAGGCTCCTACAATGAGCAGTTCTTC. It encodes CASSYRSPGSYNEQFF.

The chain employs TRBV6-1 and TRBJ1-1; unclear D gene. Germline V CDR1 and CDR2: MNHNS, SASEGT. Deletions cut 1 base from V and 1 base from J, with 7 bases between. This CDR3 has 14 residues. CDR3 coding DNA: TGTGCCAGCAGTGAAGGCGGGCGGAACACTGAAGCTTTCTTT. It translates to CASSEGGRNTEAFF.

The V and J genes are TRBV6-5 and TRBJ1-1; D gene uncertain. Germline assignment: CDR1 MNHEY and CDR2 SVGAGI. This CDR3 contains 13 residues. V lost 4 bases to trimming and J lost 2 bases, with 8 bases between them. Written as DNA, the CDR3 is TGTGCCAGCAGTTTCAGTATTAACACTGAAGCTTTCTTT. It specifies CASSFSINTEAFF.

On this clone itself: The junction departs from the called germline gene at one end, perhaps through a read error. CDR3: CASSLGAVAGLKTGELFF. Written as DNA, the CDR3 is TGTGCCAGCAGTTTAGGGGCGGTAGCGGGATTGAAGACCGGGGAGCTGTTTTTT. This sequence joins TRBV7-9 and TRBJ2-2; 8 nucleotides align to TRBD2. This CDR3 is 18 amino acids long. CDR1 and CDR2 (germline): SEHNR, FQNEAQ (reference sequence). The full variable domain, its missing parts supplied by reference TRBV7-9 and TRBJ2-2, is DTGVSQNPRHKITKRGQNVTFRCDPISEHNRLYWYRQTLGQGPEFLTYFQNEAQLEKSRLLSDRFSAERPKGSFSTLEIQRTEQGDSAMYLCASSLGAVAGLKTGELFFGEGSRLTVL.

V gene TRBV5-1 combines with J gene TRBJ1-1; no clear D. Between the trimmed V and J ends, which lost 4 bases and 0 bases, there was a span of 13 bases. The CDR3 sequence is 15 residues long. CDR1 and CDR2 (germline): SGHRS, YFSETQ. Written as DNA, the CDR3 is TGCGCCAGCAGCCCGGGAGGCCAGCTGAACACTGAAGCTTTCTTT. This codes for CASSPGGQLNTEAFF.

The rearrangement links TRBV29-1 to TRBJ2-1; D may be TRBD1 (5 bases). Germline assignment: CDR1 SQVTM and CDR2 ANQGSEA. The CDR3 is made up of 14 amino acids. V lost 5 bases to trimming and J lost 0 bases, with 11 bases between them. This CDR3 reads CSVRGTSSYNEQFF. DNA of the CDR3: TGCAGCGTTAGGGGAACAAGCTCCTACAATGAGCAGTTCTTC.

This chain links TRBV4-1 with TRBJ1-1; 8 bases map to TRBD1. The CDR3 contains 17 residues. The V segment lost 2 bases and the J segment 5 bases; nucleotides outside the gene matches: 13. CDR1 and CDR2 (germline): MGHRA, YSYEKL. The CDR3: CASSQTTGVDRGTEAFF. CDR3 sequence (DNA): TGCGCCAGCAGCCAAACGACAGGGGTCGATCGGGGAACTGAAGCTTTCTTT.

The CDR3 is CASSLAVGTYEQYF. The CDR3 DNA reads TGTGCCAGCAGCTTAGCTGTCGGTACCTACGAGCAGTACTTC. This chain connects TRBV11-1 to TRBJ2-5; D unresolved. The last part of the DNA fits TRBJ2-7 better; the J call may be wrong. Germline CDR1 SGHAT, CDR2 FQDESV (reference sequence). CDR3 length: 14 amino acids.

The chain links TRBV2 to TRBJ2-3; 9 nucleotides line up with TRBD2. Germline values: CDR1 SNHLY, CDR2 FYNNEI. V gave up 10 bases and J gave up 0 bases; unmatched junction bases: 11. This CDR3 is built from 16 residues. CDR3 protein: CANSKLAGSSTDTQYF. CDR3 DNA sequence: TGTGCCAACTCTAAGCTAGCGGGGTCTAGCACAGATACGCAGTATTTT.

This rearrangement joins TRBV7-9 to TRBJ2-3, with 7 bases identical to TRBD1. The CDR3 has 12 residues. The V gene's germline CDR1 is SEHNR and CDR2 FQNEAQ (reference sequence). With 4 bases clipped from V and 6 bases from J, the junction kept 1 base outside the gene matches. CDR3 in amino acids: CASSSDRDTQYF. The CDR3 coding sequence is TGTGCCAGCAGCTCGGACAGGGATACGCAGTATTTT.

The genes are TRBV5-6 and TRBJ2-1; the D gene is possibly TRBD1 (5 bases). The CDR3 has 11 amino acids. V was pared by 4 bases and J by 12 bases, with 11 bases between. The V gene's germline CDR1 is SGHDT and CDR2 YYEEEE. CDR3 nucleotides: TGTGCCAGCAGCCAGGACATCGGGCAGTTCTTC. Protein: CASSQDIGQFF. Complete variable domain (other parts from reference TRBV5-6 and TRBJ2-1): DAGVTQSPTHLIKTRGQQVTLRCSPKSGHDTVSWYQQALGQGPQFIFQYYEEEERQRGNFPDRFSGHQFPNYSSELNVNALLLGDSALYLCASSQDIGQFFGPGTRLTVL.

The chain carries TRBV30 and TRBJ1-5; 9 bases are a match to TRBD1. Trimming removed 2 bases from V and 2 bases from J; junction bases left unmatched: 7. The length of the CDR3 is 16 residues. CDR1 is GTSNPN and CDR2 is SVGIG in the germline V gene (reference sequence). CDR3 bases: TGTGCCTGGAGTTTTACAGGGGGCGCGGGCAATCAGCCCCAGCATTTT. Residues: CAWSFTGGAGNQPQHF.

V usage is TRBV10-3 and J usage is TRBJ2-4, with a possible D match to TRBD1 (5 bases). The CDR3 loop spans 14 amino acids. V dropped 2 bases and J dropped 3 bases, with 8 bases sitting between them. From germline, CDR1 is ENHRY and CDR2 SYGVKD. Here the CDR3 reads CAISEDRDKNIQYF. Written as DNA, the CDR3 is TGTGCCATCAGTGAGGACAGAGACAAAAACATTCAGTACTTC.

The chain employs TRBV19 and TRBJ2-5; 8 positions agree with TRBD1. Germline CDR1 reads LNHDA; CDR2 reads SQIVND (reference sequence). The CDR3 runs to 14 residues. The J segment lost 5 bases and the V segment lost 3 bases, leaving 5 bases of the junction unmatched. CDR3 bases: TGTGCCAGTAGTATTACAGGGGGTGGGGAGACCCAGTACTTC. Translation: CASSITGGGETQYF.

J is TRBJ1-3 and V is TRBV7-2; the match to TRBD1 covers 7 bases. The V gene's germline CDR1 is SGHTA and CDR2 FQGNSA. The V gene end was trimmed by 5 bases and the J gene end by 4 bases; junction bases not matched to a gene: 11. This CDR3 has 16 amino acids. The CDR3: CASSHPVKDRGNTIYF. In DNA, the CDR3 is TGTGCCAGCAGCCACCCGGTCAAGGACAGGGGAAACACCATATATTTT. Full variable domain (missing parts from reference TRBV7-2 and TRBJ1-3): GAGVSQSPSNKVTEKGKDVELRCDPISGHTALYWYRQSLGQGLEFLIYFQGNSAPDKSGLPSDRFSAERTGGSVSTLTIQRTQQEDSAVYLCASSHPVKDRGNTIYFGEGSWLTVV.

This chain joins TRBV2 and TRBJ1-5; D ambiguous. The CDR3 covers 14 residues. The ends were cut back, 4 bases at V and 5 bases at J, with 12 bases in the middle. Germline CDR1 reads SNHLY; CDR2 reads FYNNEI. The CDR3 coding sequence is TGTGCCAGCAGTGTTGGAGCCGTACATCAGCCCCAGCATTTT. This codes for CASSVGAVHQPQHF.

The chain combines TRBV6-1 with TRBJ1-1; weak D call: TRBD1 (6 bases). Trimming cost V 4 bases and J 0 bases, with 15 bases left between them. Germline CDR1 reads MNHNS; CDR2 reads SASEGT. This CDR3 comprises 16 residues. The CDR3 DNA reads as TGTGCCAGCAGTGCCTTAGTAGGACAGTTGAACACTGAAGCTTTCTTT. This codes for CASSALVGQLNTEAFF.

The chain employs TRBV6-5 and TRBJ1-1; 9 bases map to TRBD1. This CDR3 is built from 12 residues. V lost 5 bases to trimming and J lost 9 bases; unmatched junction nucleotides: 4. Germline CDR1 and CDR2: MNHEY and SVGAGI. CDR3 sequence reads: CASSTNRGQAFF. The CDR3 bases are TGTGCCAGCAGTACAAACAGGGGGCAAGCTTTCTTT.

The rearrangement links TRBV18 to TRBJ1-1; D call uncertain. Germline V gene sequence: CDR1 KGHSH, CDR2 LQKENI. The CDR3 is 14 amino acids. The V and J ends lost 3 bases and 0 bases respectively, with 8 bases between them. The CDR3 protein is CASSPPSVNTEAFF. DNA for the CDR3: TGTGCCAGCTCACCTCCTTCAGTGAACACTGAAGCTTTCTTT.

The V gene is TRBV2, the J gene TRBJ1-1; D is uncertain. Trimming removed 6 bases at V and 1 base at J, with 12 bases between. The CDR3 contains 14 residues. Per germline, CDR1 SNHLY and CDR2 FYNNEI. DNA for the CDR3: TGTGCCAGCAGCCCAATACAGAAGAACACTGAAGCTTTCTTT. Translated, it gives CASSPIQKNTEAFF.

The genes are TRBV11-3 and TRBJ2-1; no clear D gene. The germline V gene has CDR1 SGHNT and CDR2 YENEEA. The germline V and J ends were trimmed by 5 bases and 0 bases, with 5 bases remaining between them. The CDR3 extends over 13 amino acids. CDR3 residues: CASSQNSYNEQFF. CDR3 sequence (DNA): TGTGCCAGCAGCCAAAACTCCTACAATGAGCAGTTCTTC. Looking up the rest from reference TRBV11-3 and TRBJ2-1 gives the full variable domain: EAGVVQSPRYKIIEKKQPVAFWCNPISGHNTLYWYLQNLGQGPELLIRYENEEAVDDSQLPKDRFSAERLKGVDSTLKIQPAELGDSAVYLCASSQNSYNEQFFGPGTRLTVL.

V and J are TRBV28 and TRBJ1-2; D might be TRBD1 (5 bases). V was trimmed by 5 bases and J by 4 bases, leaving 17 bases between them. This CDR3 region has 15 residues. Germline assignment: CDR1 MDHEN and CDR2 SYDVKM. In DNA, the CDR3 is TGTGCCAGCAGTCGGACAAGACAACAACTCTATGGCTACACCTTC. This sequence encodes CASSRTRQQLYGYTF.

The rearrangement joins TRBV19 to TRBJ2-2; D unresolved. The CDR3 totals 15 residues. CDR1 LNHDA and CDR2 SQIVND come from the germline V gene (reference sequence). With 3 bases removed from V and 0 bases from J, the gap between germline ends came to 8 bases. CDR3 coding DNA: TGTGCCAGTAGTATGAACACCGCGAACACCGGGGAGCTGTTTTTT. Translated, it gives CASSMNTANTGELFF.

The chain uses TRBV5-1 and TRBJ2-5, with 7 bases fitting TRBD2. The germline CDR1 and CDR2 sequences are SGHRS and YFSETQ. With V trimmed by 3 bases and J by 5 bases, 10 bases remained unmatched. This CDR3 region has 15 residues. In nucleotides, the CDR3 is TGCGCCAGCAGCTCTGCGGGAGAGCGGCACGAGACCCAGTACTTC. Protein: CASSSAGERHETQYF.

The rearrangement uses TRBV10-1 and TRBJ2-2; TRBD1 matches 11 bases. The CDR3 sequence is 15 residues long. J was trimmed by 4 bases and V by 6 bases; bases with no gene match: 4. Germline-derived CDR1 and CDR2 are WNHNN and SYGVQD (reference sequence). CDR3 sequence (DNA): TGCGCCAGCAGGGCCGGGACAGGGGGCACCGGGGAGCTGTTTTTT. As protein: CASRAGTGGTGELFF.

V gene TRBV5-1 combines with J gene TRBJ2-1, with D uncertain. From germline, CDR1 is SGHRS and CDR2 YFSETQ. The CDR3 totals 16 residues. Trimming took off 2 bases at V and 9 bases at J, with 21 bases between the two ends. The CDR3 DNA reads TGCGCCAGCAGCTTAACACCCGACATATTCGTGGGTGAGCAGTTCTTC. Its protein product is CASSLTPDIFVGEQFF.

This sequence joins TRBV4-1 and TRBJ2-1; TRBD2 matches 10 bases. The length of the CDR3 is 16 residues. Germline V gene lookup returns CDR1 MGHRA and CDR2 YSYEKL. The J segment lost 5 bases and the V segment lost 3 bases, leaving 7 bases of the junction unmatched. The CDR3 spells CASSHPGTSAHNEQFF. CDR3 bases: TGCGCCAGCAGCCATCCCGGGACTAGCGCCCACAATGAGCAGTTCTTC.

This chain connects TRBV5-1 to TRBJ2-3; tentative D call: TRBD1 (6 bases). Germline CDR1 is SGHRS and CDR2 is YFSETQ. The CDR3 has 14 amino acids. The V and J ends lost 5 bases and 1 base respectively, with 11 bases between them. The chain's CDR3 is CASRGDTGTDTQYF. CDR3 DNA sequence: TGCGCCAGCAGGGGGGACACCGGCACAGATACGCAGTATTTT.